This record looks at one T cell receptor (beta chain) sequence and its context. These data originate in a study of blood T cell repertoires in COVID-19. Study as a whole: The United States, Italy and Spain were the sources of the acute and convalescent COVID-19 samples.

Per germline, CDR1 DFQATT and CDR2 SNEGSKA (reference sequence). With 1 base removed from V and 2 bases from J, the gap between germline ends came to 2 bases. The CDR3 covers 11 residues. Assay: immunoSEQ multiplex PCR; the TCRdb copy retains only in-frame clones and omits some. The table lists 76,000 or so clones, 70% to 90% of them singletons. Sequenced sample: peripheral blood. The chain links TRBV20-1 to TRBJ1-1, with D hard to call. The receptor's source is an older man in a cohort sampled during active COVID-19. CDR3 sequence reads: CSARANTEAFF. The CDR3 DNA is TGCAGTGCTAGAGCAAACACTGAAGCTTTCTTT.